This section outlines one T cell receptor beta chain sequence together with its context. Its binding antigen is unknown. Within one base of it there is no much larger clone, and no base qualities were kept. These data belong to a study of a mutant IDH1 vaccine in newly diagnosed glioma (dated by TCRdb to 2020 to 2023). The study in broad terms: Patients were given eight vaccinations, in weeks 1, 3, 5, 7, 11, 15, 19 and 23, which matched visits V03 through V10. Prior to enrollment, standard therapy consisting of radiotherapy alone, temozolomide alone, or radiochemotherapy with temozolomide had been administered to patients, with the combination being received by most patients. Longitudinal TCRB deep sequencing was done for some 25 treated patients, wherever samples were available for exploratory analyses. Peripheral blood was collected at six visits: V03 (baseline), V05, V07, V10, V12 and V13. In the chemotherapy-containing groups, vaccination started alongside temozolomide cycles, whereas in patients who had radiotherapy alone it started 4-6 weeks after radiotherapy. Of the 32 treated patients, approximately 62% were male and approximately 40% were female, and the mean age was approximately 40 years.

Findings and caveats that apply to the study as a whole: According to the authors, sample limitations meant that analyses of patient blood samples could not be reproduced. Changes in the top peripheral T cell clonotypes picked up by TCRB sequencing did not appear to be linked to pseudoprogression. Selection of PBMC samples for TCRB deep sequencing was based on availability. Immune responses induced by the vaccine were seen in about 93% of patients across multiple MHC alleles.

The germline V gene sets CDR1 to KGHSH and CDR2 to LQKENI. V loses 3 bases of germline sequence and J loses 4 bases, and the interval between the two ends is 16 bases. The CDR3 spans 15 residues, from the cysteine through the phenylalanine. CDR3 DNA is the only sequence kept; it has 45 bases, read in frame from the first base. Interpreted using the paper, the time point label stands for: week 5, during vaccination. Each vaccine dose, consisting of 300 ug of a 20-mer mutant IDH1 peptide in Montanide, was administered subcutaneously with topical imiquimod. All donors had newly diagnosed IDH1-mutant astrocytomas of WHO grade 3 or 4 that showed loss of nuclear ATRX. The samples were drawn from NOA16, a multicentre, single-arm, open-label phase I trial in Germany that tested a mutant IDH1 peptide vaccine in humans for the first time. Genomic DNA for TCRB sequencing was extracted from EDTA blood using the DNeasy Blood and Tissue Kit.

Library preparation was by the immunoSEQ multiplex PCR assay. Rearranged TCR beta chain sequences were amplified using the hsTCRB Kit according to the manufacturer's protocol. TCRB libraries were sequenced on an Illumina MiSeq. Turning to the authors' computational methods: The proprietary platform of the kit vendor was used for demultiplexing, trimming and gene mapping. Imported from immuneACCESS, the table was reduced by TCRdb to in-frame sequences with V and J called. These copies leave out some clones; in studies compared against another copy, an unresolved V gene accounts for under half, and the cause of the remainder is not known. Clonal size and the V and J genes are those of that table, whereas D and trimming came from the DNA. The sample profile shows some 36,000 clones; roughly 81% of them were found once. The ten biggest clones cover over 10% of the sample.

The chain was built from TRBV18 and TRBJ2-7, and perhaps TRBD1 as D gene, on 6 matching bases. The starting material was PBMCs, obtained from a glioma patient whose treatment included an IDH1 peptide vaccine. This receptor was identified in a man over 45 with glioma. The bases are TGTGCCAGCTCACCTAGACGCGACAGGAAGTACGAGCAGTACTTC. It is translated as CASSPRRDRKYEQYF.